The entry below gives a single TCR beta chain sequence along with its context. The table lists this clonotype with many counts. It lacks a known antigen. It has no much larger one-base neighbor in the sample; base qualities were not kept. The library was produced with 5' RACE. Sequencing took place on an Illumina MiSeq. Library preparation attached unique molecular identifiers to individual cDNA molecules for quantitative, reproducible TCR counting. As for the original processing: A median of about 100,000 TCRs per sample was observed, with a range of about 23,224 to 700,000. V, J and CDR3 annotation of the TCR reads was performed with the Decombinator software suite. To make PS versus PT1 abundance plots, every sample was subsampled to the same number of TCRs (28,000). TCRs were defined as expanded if absent before sensitization and observed at least eight times at the 2-week time point. TCRdb reprocessed the public reads (quality trimming at Q25 with fastp, clone calling with MiXCR) and kept in-frame beta chains. When rows share a CDR3 protein, they turn into one entry using the most common DNA and genes. For this entry, the V and J calls and clone size follow TCRdb and not the study's own pipeline. This sample has approximately 80,000 distinct CDR3 sequences in its table, and approximately 15% of those were observed once. The ten largest account for under 7.5% of the sample.

Total RNA was extracted from unfractionated whole blood collected in Tempus Blood RNA tubes. Four to six healthy volunteers were used as TCR sequencing controls and were bled at day 0, 2 weeks and 6 weeks. The data derive from a study of human T cells and chemical hapten exposure (dated by TCRdb to about 2021). For the study in its entirety: Libraries were combined into a pool for sequencing, and differences in TCR yield between samples came mainly from small differences in library volumes within the pool. Peripheral blood TCR repertoire changes were tracked in vivo in alopecia patients during primary and secondary sensitization to the hapten diphenylcyclopropenone (DPC). Both TCR alpha and TCR beta chains were sequenced from each blood RNA sample.

The paper's findings and limits, for the study overall: Repeated subsampling changed both the strength of the expansion versus patch-test correlation and the threshold at which that correlation became significant. No change with DPC sensitization was found in the number of TCRs above 1 in 1000 frequency, and no evidence of global repertoire structure alterations was found.

As encoded in the germline V gene, CDR1 is MNHEY while CDR2 is SVGAGI. The junction shows trimming of 6 bases on V and 4 bases on J, plus 9 bases between the germline ends. The CDR3 holds 12 amino acids from the cysteine to the phenylalanine. Here the CDR3 DNA is all that survives: 36 bases in frame from base 1. The chain links TRBV6-5 with TRBJ1-1, with TRBD1 as a weak D call on 6 bases. The receptor comes from a female donor in good health. The CDR3 region has the sequence CASSMTGTEAFF. Read as DNA, the sequence is TGTGCCAGCAGCATGACAGGCACTGAAGCTTTCTTT.